Listed below are T cell receptor beta chains from one sample, sequenced in a study of OX40 agonist ivuxolimab in advanced cancers. Data came from immunoSEQ multiplex PCR; TCRdb stores just in-frame clones and leaves some out. The sample yields 50,000 to 70,000 clones, approximately 93% seen once. This specimen consisted of CD4+ or CD8+ T cells sorted from blood, obtained in a trial of the OX40 agonist ivuxolimab. Receptors originate from an adult with an advanced solid tumor such as melanoma, head and neck, liver or kidney cancer. Both conserved end residues are trimmed from each CDR3. D genes are given only for firm matches.

J gene: TRBJ1-3
V gene: TRBV13
D gene: -
CDR3 protein: ASGPAHPGNTIY

J gene: TRBJ2-7
V gene: TRBV19
D gene: -
CDR3 protein: ASSITVSYEQY

J gene: TRBJ2-3
V gene: TRBV6-5
D gene: -
CDR3 protein: ASSYGGQYTDTQY

J gene: TRBJ2-7
V gene: TRBV4-1
D gene: -
CDR3 protein: ASSQETRMYEQY

J gene: TRBJ2-7
V gene: TRBV4-3
D gene: -
CDR3 protein: ASSQDGRGSYEQY

J gene: TRBJ2-7
V gene: TRBV5-6
D gene: -
CDR3 protein: ASSYGGGGESYEQY

J gene: TRBJ1-5
V gene: TRBV5-4
D gene: TRBD1
CDR3 protein: ASSLGDRPNQPQH

J gene: TRBJ2-2
V gene: TRBV19
D gene: -
CDR3 protein: ASLGRDGRDSGELF

J gene: TRBJ1-4
V gene: TRBV6-5
D gene: -
CDR3 protein: ASSYGGPRDEKLF

J gene: TRBJ2-3
V gene: TRBV9
D gene: TRBD2
CDR3 protein: ASSPATSGSGYTQY

J gene: TRBJ1-5
V gene: TRBV7-9
D gene: -
CDR3 protein: ASSYVDQPQH

J gene: TRBJ2-1
V gene: TRBV6-4
D gene: -
CDR3 protein: ASSVVVSNEQF

J gene: TRBJ1-3
V gene: TRBV13
D gene: -
CDR3 protein: ASSDQLAGNTIY

J gene: TRBJ1-1
V gene: TRBV28
D gene: -
CDR3 protein: ASSFPLGGTEAF

J gene: TRBJ1-6
V gene: TRBV6-6
D gene: TRBD1
CDR3 protein: ASSARDRISPLH

J gene: TRBJ2-1
V gene: TRBV4-1
D gene: -
CDR3 protein: ASSQVDNRYNEQF

J gene: TRBJ1-5
V gene: TRBV10-3
D gene: TRBD1
CDR3 protein: ANGIGTGGNQPQH

J gene: TRBJ2-1
V gene: TRBV28
D gene: TRBD1
CDR3 protein: ASSPIWSGGNEQF

J gene: TRBJ2-1
V gene: TRBV7-6
D gene: -
CDR3 protein: ASSLSIEGTNEQF

J gene: TRBJ2-1
V gene: TRBV13
D gene: TRBD2
CDR3 protein: ASSPHGLAGTYNEQF

J gene: TRBJ2-1
V gene: TRBV14
D gene: TRBD2
CDR3 protein: ASSQVKTGGWEQF

J gene: TRBJ1-1
V gene: TRBV9
D gene: -
CDR3 protein: ATSRGADTEAF

J gene: TRBJ2-1
V gene: TRBV27
D gene: TRBD2
CDR3 protein: ASSLSGEGYNEQF

J gene: TRBJ2-7
V gene: TRBV5-4
D gene: -
CDR3 protein: ASSLAKGNEQY

J gene: TRBJ2-3
V gene: TRBV2
D gene: -
CDR3 protein: ATPGTPALTDTQY